This TCR beta chain is from a study of CD8 T cells in Susac syndrome. After extraction with the RNeasy kit, roughly 0.45 to 1 ug of the RNA was reverse transcribed using random hexamers. Amplification of the TCR beta CDR3 was carried out by immunoSEQ multiplex PCR, which spanned a total of 54 Vbeta and 13 Jbeta segments. TCRdb re-called the immunoSEQ multiplex PCR reads through MiXCR, storing one row per CDR3 protein. In the table there are around 270,000 distinct CDR3 sequences, around 85% of which are singletons. In the multiple sclerosis control group, patients were treatment-naive and had stable or active relapsing-remitting disease. It was negative isolation that provided the CD8+ and CD4+ T cells, whereas TEMRA cells were enriched by FACS. This CDR3 has 17 residues. V shed 1 base and J shed 6 bases, with 22 bases lying between them. Germline V lookup: CDR1 SNHLY, CDR2 FYNNEI.

The specimen was CD8+ T cells from PBMCs. This TCR was sampled from a human donor with multiple sclerosis. This chain connects TRBV2 to TRBJ2-7; weak D call: TRBD2 (6 bases). As DNA, the CDR3 is TGTGCCAGCAGTGAAGGGTCCCCGGGACTTGGTTCTTCCGAGCAGTACTTC. It codes for CASSEGSPGLGSSEQYF.